These 32 T cell receptor beta chains came from one sample sequenced in a study of T cell clonality in common variable immunodeficiency. Study results and caveats: Fewer deletions and N-nucleotide insertions were reportedly seen in common variable immunodeficiency TCR beta sequences.

Data came from immunoSEQ multiplex PCR; TCRdb stores just in-frame clones and leaves some out. Observed are about 33,000 clones, no singletons, with the top ten taking around 6.1%. Their antigens are not known. Sequenced input: peripheral blood mononuclear cells. Receptors were obtained from a human donor with common variable immunodeficiency.

This clone was seen only a few times. At one boundary the junction diverges from the germline segment, which might be a read error. The read ends 3 residues early relative to the CDR3; the germline J gene fills the gap. This rearrangement joins TRBV7-9 to TRBJ1-4; maybe TRBD1 (5 bases). The CDR3 spans 15 residues. From germline, CDR1 is SEHNR and CDR2 FQNEAQ (reference sequence). The CDR3 spells CASSLVLGTKEKLFF. Partial CDR3 DNA: TGTGCCAGCAGCCTCGTTCTTGGGACTAAGGAAAAA.

Incomplete CDR3 DNA: TGTGCCTGGAGTGTTGTGAGGACACAGAACACTGAA. Its protein is CAWSVVRTQNTE. The complete CDR3 sequence is CAWSVVRTQNTEAFF. The J gene is TRBJ1-1, the V gene TRBV30; tentatively, D is TRBD1 (5 bases). Read data end 3 residues before the CDR3 end; the end is taken from the germline J gene. The CDR3 length is 15 residues. Trimming left V 0 bases short and J 1 base short, with 12 bases between. The germline CDR1 and CDR2 sequences are GTSNPN and SVGIG (reference sequence).

In regard to this clone: The read ends 3 residues shy of where the CDR3 ends; the end is completed using the germline J gene. The chain employs TRBV19 and TRBJ1-1, with no clear D. Per the germline V gene, CDR1 is LNHDA and CDR2 is SQIVND (reference sequence). V was clipped by 6 bases and J by 0 bases, with 8 bases between them. The CDR3 covers 13 residues. CDR3 DNA (partial): TGTGCCAGTAGCCCGGTCCTGAACACTGAA. This gives the protein CASSPVLNTE. The full CDR3 is CASSPVLNTEAFF.

This clone was counted only a few times. The CDR3 DNA, read in part, is TGTGCCAGTACTTGGGCGCAAGGGTCGGACTATGGC. Translation gives CASTWAQGSDYG. The entire CDR3 protein is CASTWAQGSDYGYTF. This chain joins TRBV19 and TRBJ1-2; D gene ambiguous. The CDR3 is cut off 3 residues early in the read; its end comes from the germline J gene. The CDR3 extends over 15 amino acids. The germline gives CDR1 LNHDA, CDR2 SQIVND (reference sequence). V shed 7 bases and J shed 3 bases, with 18 bases lying between them.

This clone was seen more than once but under ten times. The DNA ends 3 residues before the CDR3 does, and the rest of the CDR3 is filled in from the germline J gene. The chain couples TRBV19 to TRBJ2-2; maybe TRBD1 (6 bases). V was cut by 7 bases and J by 0 bases, with 9 bases left in between. Germline V gives CDR1 LNHDA, CDR2 SQIVND (reference sequence). The CDR3 extends over 14 amino acids. Incomplete CDR3 DNA: TGTGCCAGTAATACAGGGACGAACACCGGGGAG. Its translation is CASNTGTNTGE. The whole CDR3 sequence is CASNTGTNTGELFF. Combining the CDR3 with reference TRBV19 and TRBJ2-2 gives the whole variable domain DGGITQSPKYLFRKEGQNVTLSCEQNLNHDAMYWYRQDPGQGLRLIYYSQIVNDFQKGDIAEGYSVSREKKESFPLTVTSAQKNPTAFYLCASNTGTNTGELFFGEGSRLTVL.

This clone occurred a few times. The read finishes 3 residues shy of the CDR3 end, and the germline J gene is used to complete it. The chain has TRBV6-2 or TRBV6-3 and TRBJ2-7, with 9 bases identical to TRBD1. V lost 6 bases, J lost 5 bases, and 17 bases stayed unmatched. The CDR3 spans 17 residues. CDR1 is MNHEY, CDR2 SVGEGT, per germline. CDR3 DNA (partial): TGTGCCAGCAGGGGACTCCGAGGGGACAGGGTTTCTGACGAG. Translating gives CASRGLRGDRVSDE. The full CDR3 protein reads CASRGLRGDRVSDEQYF.

This clone was detected a few times. Possible read error: a much larger clone is one base away. CDR3 loop: CASSIRAGTGEQPQHF. CDR3 DNA, as far as it was read: TGTGCCAGTAGTATCAGGGCCGGGACAGGGGAGCAGCCC. This chain connects TRBV19 to TRBJ1-5; 10 bases line up with TRBD1. The CDR3 end falls 3 residues outside the read, so it is completed with the germline J gene. Trimming took 3 bases from V and 7 from J; bases not matched to a gene: 9. The CDR3 covers 16 residues. Germline V gene lookup returns CDR1 LNHDA and CDR2 SQIVND (reference sequence). The whole variable domain, remainder taken from reference TRBV19 and TRBJ1-5, is DGGITQSPKYLFRKEGQNVTLSCEQNLNHDAMYWYRQDPGQGLRLIYYSQIVNDFQKGDIAEGYSVSREKKESFPLTVTSAQKNPTAFYLCASSIRAGTGEQPQHFGDGTRLSIL.

A few counts support this clone. The sequenced fragment ends 3 residues before the CDR3 boundary, so the rest is inferred from the germline J gene. The chain employs TRBV20-1 and TRBJ2-7; 7 nucleotides agree with TRBD1. This CDR3 is 14 amino acids long. J lost 5 bases, V lost 1 base, and 8 bases had no gene match. Germline V gives CDR1 DFQATT, CDR2 SNEGSKA (reference sequence). Incomplete CDR3 DNA: TGCAGTGCTAGAGGTCAAACAGGGGTTCACGAG. Protein: CSARGQTGVHE. The full CDR3 protein reads CSARGQTGVHEQYF.

The table lists this clone with many counts. The CDR3 is cut off 3 residues early in the read; its end comes from the germline J gene. This sequence joins TRBV5-1 and TRBJ2-1, with D possibly matching TRBD1 (6 bases). The CDR3 contains 15 residues. Trimming cost V 0 bases and J 1 base, with 8 bases left between them. CDR1 SGHRS and CDR2 YFSETQ come from the germline V gene. CDR3 DNA, as far as it was read: TGCGCCAGCAGCTTGGCCCAGGGGTCCTACAATGAG. Encoded protein: CASSLAQGSYNE. The complete CDR3 reads CASSLAQGSYNEQFF.

At least ten counts were recorded for this clone. The CDR3 end falls 3 residues outside the read, so it is completed with the germline J gene. V gene TRBV19 combines with J gene TRBJ2-6, with a tentative D call TRBD1 (6 bases). CDR3 length: 16 amino acids. Germline values: CDR1 LNHDA, CDR2 SQIVND (reference sequence). V shed 9 bases and J shed 0 bases, with 15 bases lying between them. The CDR3 spells CASQQGPSSGANVLTF. CDR3 DNA (partial): TGTGCCAGCCAACAGGGTCCCTCCTCTGGGGCCAACGTC.

This clone appeared many times. The DNA ends 3 residues before the CDR3 does, and the rest of the CDR3 is filled in from the germline J gene. V is TRBV30 and J is TRBJ2-2; 9 bases match TRBD2. The germline gives CDR1 GTSNPN, CDR2 SVGIG (reference sequence). Trimming removed 3 bases from V and 3 bases from J; junction bases left unmatched: 8. The CDR3 extends over 16 amino acids. The CDR3: CAWRYGAGGYTGELFF. The DNA read from the CDR3 is TGTGCCTGGAGGTACGGCGCGGGGGGGTACACCGGGGAG.

This clone has a count of ten or more. The CDR3 goes on 3 residues after the read ends, and that part is filled in from the germline J gene. This sequence joins TRBV20-1 and TRBJ1-1; no clear D. V was clipped by 6 bases and J by 1 base, with 12 bases between them. CDR1 and CDR2 (germline): DFQATT, SNEGSKA (reference sequence). The CDR3 has 13 residues. Partial CDR3 DNA: TGCAGTGCGCCGCACACACAGAACACTGAA. The encoded protein is CSAPHTQNTE. The complete CDR3 sequence is CSAPHTQNTEAFF.

CDR3 bases read: TGTGCCAGCAGCCCACAAGGTGCGGGGCAGGGAAAGCAGCCC. This translates into CASSPQGAGQGKQP. The whole CDR3 protein reads CASSPQGAGQGKQPQHF. The chain has TRBV7-3 and TRBJ1-5; D might be TRBD1 (5 bases). The CDR3 extends 3 residues past the end of the read, so its final part is completed from the germline J gene. Trimming removed 5 bases from V and 7 bases from J, with 24 bases in between. Germline V CDR1 and CDR2: SGHTA, FQGTGA. The CDR3 is 17 amino acids.

The CDR3 bases that were read are TGTGCCAGCAGTACCTCGACAGATAAGAACACTGAA. Translated, it gives CASSTSTDKNTE. The whole CDR3 protein is CASSTSTDKNTEAFF. The chain uses TRBV6-7 and TRBJ1-1; tentative D call: TRBD1 (5 bases). The CDR3 end lies 3 residues beyond the end of the read and is filled in from the germline J gene. TRBV6-7 is marked as an open reading frame, function uncertain. The CDR3 is 15 residues long. V dropped 5 bases and J dropped 1 base, with 14 bases sitting between them.

This clone was counted between two and nine times. The read terminates 3 residues ahead of where the CDR3 ends, so the germline J gene completes it. This chain uses TRBV30 with TRBJ1-6; D is possibly TRBD1 (5 bases). This CDR3 comprises 16 residues. Trimming removed 3 bases from V and 0 bases from J, with 12 bases in between. The germline V gene has CDR1 GTSNPN and CDR2 SVGIG (reference sequence). The sequenced CDR3 bases are TGTGCCTGGAGCCAGGACGGACACTCCTATAATTCACCC. This translates into CAWSQDGHSYNSP. The CDR3 in its entirety is CAWSQDGHSYNSPLHF.

This clone was picked up many times. The read comes to an end 3 residues before the CDR3 does, leaving the germline J gene to fill in the end. This rearrangement joins TRBV20-1 to TRBJ1-6, with TRBD1 as a possible D gene (6 bases). Germline CDR1 is DFQATT and CDR2 is SNEGSKA (reference sequence). V was trimmed by 0 bases and J by 4 bases, leaving 13 bases between them. The length of the CDR3 is 16 residues. The part of the CDR3 DNA that was read is TGCAGTGCTAGAGAGGGGGGGGCCTTTTATAATTCACCC. It codes for CSAREGGAFYNSP. In full, the CDR3 reads CSAREGGAFYNSPLHF.

This clone was seen repeatedly, ten times or more. The read terminates 3 residues before the CDR3 end, so the remaining end is supplied by the germline J gene. V gene TRBV7-9 combines with J gene TRBJ1-2; 8 positions match TRBD1. Trimming cost V 5 bases and J 4 bases; bases outside gene matches: 3. The germline CDR1 and CDR2 sequences are SEHNR and FQNEAQ (reference sequence). The CDR3 runs 13 residues. The CDR3 region is CASSQDRVYGYTF. The part of the CDR3 DNA that was read is TGTGCCAGCAGCCAGGACAGGGTCTATGGC. Based on the CDR3 plus reference TRBV7-9 and TRBJ1-2, the full variable domain is DTGVSQNPRHKITKRGQNVTFRCDPISEHNRLYWYRQTLGQGPEFLTYFQNEAQLEKSRLLSDRFSAERPKGSFSTLEIQRTEQGDSAMYLCASSQDRVYGYTFGSGTRLTVV.

This clone was picked up a small number of times. From the germline J gene comes the end of the CDR3, since the read stops 3 residues before it. The chain employs TRBV2 and TRBJ2-1; 9 nucleotides match TRBD2. This CDR3 comprises 17 residues. V lost 6 bases and J lost 3; bases outside the gene matches: 12. Germline loops: CDR1 SNHLY, CDR2 FYNNEI. The CDR3 bases that were read are TGTGCCAGCAGGGTCCCCGGGGGCGGGGGGGGCTACAATGAG. Amino acid sequence: CASRVPGGGGGYNE. The whole CDR3 protein reads CASRVPGGGGGYNEQFF. Full variable domain (missing parts from reference TRBV2 and TRBJ2-1): EPEVTQTPSHQVTQMGQEVILRCVPISNHLYFYWYRQILGQKVEFLVSFYNNEISEKSEIFDDQFSVERPDGSNFTLKIRSTKLEDSAMYFCASRVPGGGGGYNEQFFGPGTRLTVL.

This clone was counted many times. The CDR3 end lies 3 residues beyond the end of the read and is filled in from the germline J gene. This chain joins TRBV5-1 and TRBJ1-6; D possibly corresponds to TRBD1 (6 bases). CDR3 length: 15 residues. Germline CDR1 is SGHRS and CDR2 is YFSETQ. Trimming cost V 2 bases and J 8 bases, with 14 bases left between them. The CDR3 reads CASSFNTGKDSPLHF. The part of the CDR3 DNA that was read is TGCGCCAGCAGCTTCAATACAGGGAAGGATTCACCC.

This clone was seen only a few times. The read ends 3 residues before the CDR3 terminus; that terminus is restored from the germline J gene. The rearrangement joins TRBV19 to TRBJ1-2; no clear D. From germline, CDR1 is LNHDA and CDR2 SQIVND (reference sequence). The V and J ends lost 5 bases and 0 bases respectively, with 10 bases between them. This CDR3 region has 14 residues. The CDR3 reads CASSVVAANYGYTF. The CDR3 DNA, read in part, is TGTGCCAGTAGTGTGGTAGCGGCTAACTATGGC.

Regarding this clone: The read comes to an end 3 residues before the CDR3 does, leaving the germline J gene to fill in the end. V and J are TRBV14 and TRBJ2-7; 7 bases line up with TRBD1. The trim removed 6 bases at V and 3 bases at J, leaving 5 bases unmatched. This CDR3 is built from 13 residues. Germline V lookup: CDR1 SGHDN, CDR2 FVKESK. CDR3 DNA, as far as it was read: TGTGCCAGCAGTAGGGGGCAGGGCTACGAG. It is translated as CASSRGQGYE. The complete CDR3 protein is CASSRGQGYEQYF.

A note on this clone: The read halts 3 residues ahead of the CDR3 end, with the missing end drawn from the germline J gene. The V gene is TRBV7-2, the J gene TRBJ2-7; D could derive from TRBD1 or TRBD2 (6 bases each). Trimming removed 6 bases from V and 0 bases from J, with 9 bases in between. Germline CDR1 and CDR2: SGHTA and FQGNSA. This CDR3 region has 13 residues. The DNA read from the CDR3 is TGTGCCAGCAGGCGGGACAACTCCTACGAG. Translation gives CASRRDNSYE. The whole CDR3 protein reads CASRRDNSYEQYF.

This clone has a count of ten or more. Read data end 3 residues before the CDR3 end; the end is taken from the germline J gene. V and J are TRBV28 and TRBJ1-5; TRBD1 matches at 8 bases. The J segment lost 5 bases and the V segment lost 7 bases, leaving 7 bases of the junction unmatched. The germline gives CDR1 MDHEN, CDR2 SYDVKM. This CDR3 is built from 14 residues. The chain's CDR3 is CASIQQGGDQPQHF. The DNA read from the CDR3 is TGTGCCAGCATCCAACAGGGGGGGGATCAGCCC.

In this sample, this clone turned up a few times. With the read ending 3 residues before the CDR3 end, the germline J gene is used to fill in that end. This chain uses TRBV6-1 with TRBJ2-7, with TRBD1 matching 8 bases. The CDR3 extends over 14 amino acids. The V and J ends lost 2 bases and 2 bases, in that order; junction bases with no gene match: 2. Germline CDR1 reads MNHNS; CDR2 reads SASEGT. The sequenced CDR3 bases are TGTGCCAGCAGTGAAAACAGGGGGACCTACGAG. The encoded protein is CASSENRGTYE. The whole CDR3 reads CASSENRGTYEQYF.

Remarks on this clone: Coverage ceases 3 residues before the CDR3 finishes, and the germline J gene fills in the end. The J gene is TRBJ2-2, the V gene TRBV19; 13 nucleotides match TRBD2. The germline gives CDR1 LNHDA, CDR2 SQIVND (reference sequence). The CDR3 is 18 residues long. The trim removed 5 bases at V and 0 bases at J, leaving 6 bases unmatched. The covered CDR3 bases are TGTGCCAGTAGTCGACTAGCGGGGGGCTCCTCGAACACCGGGGAG. Translated: CASSRLAGGSSNTGE. The CDR3 in full is CASSRLAGGSSNTGELFF.

This clone was counted ten times or more. Read coverage stops 3 residues before the CDR3 terminus; the germline J gene supplies the remainder. The V call is TRBV5-6, the J call TRBJ1-6; D is unclear. Between the trimmed V and J ends, which lost 1 base and 11 bases, there was a span of 16 bases. This CDR3 comprises 15 residues. Germline values: CDR1 SGHDT, CDR2 YYEEEE. The CDR3 spells CASSLRSGVGAPLHF. Partial CDR3 DNA: TGTGCCAGCAGCTTGCGAAGTGGGGTCGGGGCACCC.

The sample holds many counts of this clone. Coverage ceases 3 residues before the CDR3 finishes, and the germline J gene fills in the end. The V call is TRBV2, the J call TRBJ1-2; D is ambiguous. This CDR3 region has 16 residues. Trimming removed 4 bases from V and 0 bases from J, with 15 bases in between. Germline CDR1 SNHLY, CDR2 FYNNEI. Partial CDR3 DNA: TGTGCCAGCAGTGTGTCGGCGGCAACCACTAACTATGGC. Protein product: CASSVSAATTNYG. The entire CDR3 protein is CASSVSAATTNYGYTF.

Comments on this clone: The sequence runs out 3 residues before the end of the CDR3; the remainder is reconstructed from the germline J gene. J is TRBJ1-3 and V is TRBV19, with D possibly matching TRBD1 (5 bases). Looked up from germline, CDR1 is LNHDA and CDR2 is SQIVND (reference sequence). V shed 4 bases and J shed 0 bases, with 10 bases lying between them. The length of the CDR3 is 15 residues. CDR3 bases read: TGTGCCAGTAGTACTCAGGGCAACTCTGGAAACACC. It translates to CASSTQGNSGNT. The entire CDR3 is CASSTQGNSGNTIYF.

This clone occurred many times. The read ends 3 residues shy of where the CDR3 ends; the end is completed using the germline J gene. This chain uses TRBV2 with TRBJ1-5; D uncertain. CDR3 length: 13 residues. Trimming pared 6 bases from V and 5 bases from J, leaving 11 bases between. The germline gives CDR1 SNHLY, CDR2 FYNNEI. The CDR3 protein is CASRGPVDQPQHF. The sequenced part of the CDR3 DNA is TGTGCCAGCAGGGGCCCTGTAGATCAGCCC.

There are a few counts of this clone. Sequencing ends 3 residues short of the CDR3 end; the germline J gene provides the rest. The chain has TRBV5-6 and TRBJ2-7; TRBD2 matches at 8 bases. CDR3 size: 15 residues. The V and J ends lost 1 base and 2 bases, in that order; junction bases with no gene match: 5. CDR1 is SGHDT, CDR2 YYEEEE, per germline. This CDR3 is CASSLFDGGAYEQYF. The CDR3 DNA, read in part, is TGTGCCAGCAGCTTGTTCGACGGGGGGGCCTACGAG.

Regarding this clone: The read ends 3 residues early relative to the CDR3; the germline J gene fills the gap. The sample carries other DNA sequences with the same CDR3. The genes are TRBV18 and TRBJ1-1, with D possibly being TRBD1 (6 bases). Germline V gene data show CDR1 as KGHSH and CDR2 as LQKENI. Trimming pared 1 base from V and 3 bases from J, leaving 9 bases between. CDR3 length: 14 amino acids. The CDR3 here is CASSPQGGDTEAFF. The covered CDR3 bases are TGTGCCAGCTCACCACAGGGGGGGGACACTGAA.

Ten or more counts support this clone. The read stops 3 residues short of the end of the CDR3; the missing end is completed from the germline J gene. This rearrangement joins TRBV20-1 to TRBJ1-5, with TRBD1 identical over 7 bases. Germline V gives CDR1 DFQATT, CDR2 SNEGSKA (reference sequence). The CDR3 spans 16 residues. Trimming took 6 bases from V and 0 from J; bases not matched to a gene: 11. Incomplete CDR3 DNA: TGCAGTGCGGTACAGGGGACCGGATATAGCAATCAGCCC. Translation: CSAVQGTGYSNQP. The whole CDR3 sequence reads CSAVQGTGYSNQPQHF.